The present T cell receptor beta chain was sequenced within a study of blood T cell repertoires in COVID-19. The wider study: Whether acute or convalescent, the COVID-19 samples came from the United States, Italy and Spain. PBMCs, B-cell-depleted T cells, or T cells provided the cDNA or gDNA that made up the material.

The V and J ends lost 5 bases and 6 bases respectively, with 11 bases between them. CDR3 length equals 12 residues. Germline-derived CDR1 and CDR2 are PRHDT and FYEKMQ (reference sequence). Authors' methods: For nucleated cells, counts were estimated from reference gene primer amplification. Some clones are missing from TCRdb's copy, which holds only in-frame ones; the method was immunoSEQ multiplex PCR. The DNA gave D and trimming, while V, J and clone size come from that table. The repertoire holds around 39,000 clones, with about 85% as singletons. This sequence originates from an older man with active or convalescent COVID-19. The specimen sequenced was peripheral blood. The V call is TRBV13, the J call TRBJ2-7; possibly TRBD2 for D (6 bases). In nucleotides, the CDR3 is TGTGCCAGCAGCCGGGGGAGAGGCGAGCAGTACTTC. Translated, it gives CASSRGRGEQYF.